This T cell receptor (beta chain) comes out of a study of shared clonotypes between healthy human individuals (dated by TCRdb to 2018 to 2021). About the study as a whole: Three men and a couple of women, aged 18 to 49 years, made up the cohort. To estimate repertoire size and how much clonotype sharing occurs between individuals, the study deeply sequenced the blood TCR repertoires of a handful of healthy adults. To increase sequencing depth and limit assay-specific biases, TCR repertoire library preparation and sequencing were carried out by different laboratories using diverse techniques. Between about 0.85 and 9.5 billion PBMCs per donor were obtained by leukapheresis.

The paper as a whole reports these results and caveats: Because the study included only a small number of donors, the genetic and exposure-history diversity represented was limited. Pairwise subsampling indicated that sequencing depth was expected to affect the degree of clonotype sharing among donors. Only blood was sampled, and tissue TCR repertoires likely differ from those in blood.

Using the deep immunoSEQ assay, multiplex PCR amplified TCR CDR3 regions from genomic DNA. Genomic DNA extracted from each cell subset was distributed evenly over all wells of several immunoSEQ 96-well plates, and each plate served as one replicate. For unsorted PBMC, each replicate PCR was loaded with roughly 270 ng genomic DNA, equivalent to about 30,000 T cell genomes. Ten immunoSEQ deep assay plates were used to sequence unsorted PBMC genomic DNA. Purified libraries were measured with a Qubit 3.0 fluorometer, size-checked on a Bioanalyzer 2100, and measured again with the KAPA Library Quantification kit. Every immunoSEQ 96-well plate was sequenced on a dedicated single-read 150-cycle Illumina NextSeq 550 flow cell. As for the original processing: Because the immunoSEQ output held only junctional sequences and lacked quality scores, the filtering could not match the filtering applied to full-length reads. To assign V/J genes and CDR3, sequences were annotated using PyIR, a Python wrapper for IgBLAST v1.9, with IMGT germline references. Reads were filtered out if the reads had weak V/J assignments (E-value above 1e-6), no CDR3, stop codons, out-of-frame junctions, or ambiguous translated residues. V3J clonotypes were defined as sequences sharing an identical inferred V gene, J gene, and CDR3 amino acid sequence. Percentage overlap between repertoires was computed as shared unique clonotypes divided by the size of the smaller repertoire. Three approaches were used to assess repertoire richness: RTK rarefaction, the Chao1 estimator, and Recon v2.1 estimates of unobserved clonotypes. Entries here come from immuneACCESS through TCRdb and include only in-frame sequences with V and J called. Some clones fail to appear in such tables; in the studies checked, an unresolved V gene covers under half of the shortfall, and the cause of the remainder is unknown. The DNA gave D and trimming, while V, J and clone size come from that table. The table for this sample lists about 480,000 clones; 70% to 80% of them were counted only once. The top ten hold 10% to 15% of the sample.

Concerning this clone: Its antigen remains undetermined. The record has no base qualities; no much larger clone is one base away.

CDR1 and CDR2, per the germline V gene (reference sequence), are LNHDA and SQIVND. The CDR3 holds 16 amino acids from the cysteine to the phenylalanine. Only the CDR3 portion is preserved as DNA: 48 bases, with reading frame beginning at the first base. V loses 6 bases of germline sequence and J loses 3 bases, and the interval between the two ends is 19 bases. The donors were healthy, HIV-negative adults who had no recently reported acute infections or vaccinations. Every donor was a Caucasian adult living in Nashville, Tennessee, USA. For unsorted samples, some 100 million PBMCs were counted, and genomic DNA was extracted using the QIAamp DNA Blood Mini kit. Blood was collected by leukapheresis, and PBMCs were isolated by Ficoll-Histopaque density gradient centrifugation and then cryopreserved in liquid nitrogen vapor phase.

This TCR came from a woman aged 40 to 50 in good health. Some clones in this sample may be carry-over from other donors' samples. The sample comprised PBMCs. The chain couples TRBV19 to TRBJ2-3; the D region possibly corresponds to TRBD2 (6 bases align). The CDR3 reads CASRQTRPAGTDTQYF. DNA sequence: TGTGCCAGTAGACAGACGCGCCCGGCGGGGACAGATACGCAGTATTTT.